This entry lists 15 T cell receptor beta chains sequenced from one sample in a study of T cells after yellow fever vaccination. TCRdb itself ran the 5' RACE reads through MiXCR, one entry per CDR3 protein. The table lists roughly 500,000 distinct CDR3 sequences, 15% to 20% of them singletons. This sample comprised PBMCs, obtained 15 days after the yellow fever booster vaccination. These receptors were taken from a man aged 25-45 years who received the YFV17D yellow fever vaccine.

In this sample, this clonotype turned up a few times. The chain couples TRBV7-9 to TRBJ2-5, with D tentatively TRBD2 (5 bases). This CDR3 has 16 residues. V was pared by 0 bases and J by 3 bases, with 14 bases between. Germline V gene sequence: CDR1 SEHNR, CDR2 FQNEAQ (reference sequence). The CDR3 DNA is TGTGCCAGCAGCTTAGCGCATCGGGAACCTAAAGAGACCCAGTACTTC. This sequence encodes CASSLAHREPKETQYF. Together with reference TRBV7-9 and TRBJ2-5, the CDR3 gives the full variable domain: DTGVSQNPRHKITKRGQNVTFRCDPISEHNRLYWYRQTLGQGPEFLTYFQNEAQLEKSRLLSDRFSAERPKGSFSTLEIQRTEQGDSAMYLCASSLAHREPKETQYFGPGTRLLVL.

V gene TRBV20-1 combines with J gene TRBJ1-1, with D maybe TRBD1 (5 bases). V gave up 4 bases and J gave up 1 base, with 13 bases separating them. Germline CDR1 and CDR2: DFQATT and SNEGSKA (reference sequence). The CDR3 totals 14 residues. In nucleotides, the CDR3 is TGCAGTGCTATCCCGGGCGGGGGGAACACTGAAGCTTTCTTT. Its translation: CSAIPGGGNTEAFF.

This clonotype turned up a few times. The J gene is TRBJ1-5, the V gene TRBV6-2 or TRBV6-3, with D tentatively TRBD1 (6 bases). This CDR3 spans 14 amino acids. Germline CDR1 and CDR2: MNHEY and SVGEGT. V lost 6 bases to trimming and J lost 3 bases, with 12 bases between them. The CDR3 protein is CASRDGGPNQPQHF. The DNA of the CDR3 is TGTGCCAGCAGGGACGGGGGGCCCAATCAGCCCCAGCATTTT.

This clonotype was seen only a few times. The chain couples TRBV9 to TRBJ2-1, with D possibly being TRBD2 (7 bases). There are 14 residues in the CDR3. The ends were cut back, 0 bases at V and 10 bases at J, with 14 bases in the middle. Germline loops: CDR1 SGDLS, CDR2 YYNGEE. The CDR3 protein is CASSVGNGGREQFF. The CDR3 DNA sequence: TGTGCCAGCAGCGTAGGTAACGGGGGGCGGGAGCAGTTCTTC.

This clonotype was seen a few times. Relative to the germline gene, one junction end is altered; a read error may explain this. The chain has TRBV19 and TRBJ2-7; 8 bases map to TRBD2. Germline V gene sequence: CDR1 LNHDA, CDR2 SQIVND (reference sequence). This CDR3 spans 14 amino acids. The CDR3 DNA follows: TGTGCCACTAGTTTAGCGGGACCCGCCTACGAGCAGTACTTC. Protein sequence: CATSLAGPAYEQYF.

This clonotype has just a few counts. V gene TRBV7-9 combines with J gene TRBJ2-7; TRBD2 aligns across 9 bases. V shed 4 bases and J 6 bases; nucleotides not matched to a gene: 10. Germline V gives CDR1 SEHNR, CDR2 FQNEAQ (reference sequence). The CDR3 sequence is 15 residues long. The CDR3 DNA reads as TGTGCCAGCAGCTCGGTTAGCGGGGGAGTAGTCGAGCAGTACTTC. The encoded protein is CASSSVSGGVVEQYF.

The V gene is TRBV4-2, the J gene TRBJ1-6; D possibly corresponds to TRBD1 (5 bases). CDR1 is LGHNA and CDR2 is YNFKEQ in the germline V gene. The length of the CDR3 is 16 residues. The ends were cut back, 0 bases at V and 5 bases at J, with 11 bases in the middle. Here the CDR3 DNA reads TGTGCCAGCAGCCAAGAGGTACAGGCAAATAATTCACCCCTCCACTTT. As protein: CASSQEVQANNSPLHF.

The genes are TRBV4-3 and TRBJ1-1; D might be TRBD1 (5 bases). V dropped 0 bases and J dropped 3 bases, with 14 bases sitting between them. The CDR3 runs to 16 residues. From germline, CDR1 is LGHNA and CDR2 YSLEER. Written as DNA, the CDR3 is TGCGCCAGCAGCCAAGATTCCGGACACCCGGACACTGAAGCTTTCTTT. Translating it yields CASSQDSGHPDTEAFF.

The table lists this clonotype with a few counts. The chain uses TRBV20-1 and TRBJ2-4; D is unresolved. Germline V CDR1 and CDR2: DFQATT, SNEGSKA (reference sequence). This CDR3 region has 16 residues. V was cut by 5 bases and J by 0 bases, with 17 bases left in between. The CDR3 bases are TGCAGTGCTCTGCCGCTCACAGCCCTAGCCAAAAACATTCAGTACTTC. Translation: CSALPLTALAKNIQYF.

V is TRBV9 and J is TRBJ2-2; 7 nucleotides line up with TRBD1. CDR1 SGDLS and CDR2 YYNGEE come from the germline V gene. The CDR3 runs to 15 residues. J gave up 6 bases and V 0 bases, and 5 bases lay outside the gene matches. The CDR3 loop reads CASSVVEGASGELFF. The CDR3 region has the DNA TGTGCCAGCAGCGTAGTTGAGGGGGCGTCCGGGGAGCTGTTTTTT. Looking up the rest from reference TRBV9 and TRBJ2-2 gives the full variable domain: DSGVTQTPKHLITATGQRVTLRCSPRSGDLSVYWYQQSLDQGLQFLIQYYNGEERAKGNILERFSAQQFPDLHSELNLSSLELGDSALYFCASSVVEGASGELFFGEGSRLTVL.

This clonotype has only a few counts. The CDR3 spells CASSLSSGRADEQFF. The CDR3 nucleotides read TGCGCCAGCAGCTTGAGTAGCGGGAGGGCCGATGAGCAGTTCTTC. The rearrangement links TRBV5-1 to TRBJ2-1, with 11 bases aligning to TRBD2. V lost 1 base and J lost 8; bases outside the gene matches: 5. CDR1 is SGHRS and CDR2 is YFSETQ in the germline V gene. The CDR3 extends over 15 amino acids. Complete variable domain (other parts from reference TRBV5-1 and TRBJ2-1): KAGVTQTPRYLIKTRGQQVTLSCSPISGHRSVSWYQQTPGQGLQFLFEYFSETQRNKGNFPGRFSGRQFSNSRSEMNVSTLELGDSALYLCASSLSSGRADEQFFGPGTRLTVL.

V gene TRBV6-2 or TRBV6-3 combines with J gene TRBJ2-7, with 7 nucleotides matching TRBD1. The CDR3 spans 16 residues. V lost 7 bases to trimming and J lost 4 bases; unmatched junction nucleotides: 16. The germline V gene has CDR1 MNHEY and CDR2 SVGEGT. CDR3 bases: TGTGCCAGCAACAGAAAAGGGACAGTTCTTCCATACGAGCAGTACTTC. Translation gives CASNRKGTVLPYEQYF.

J is TRBJ1-1 and V is TRBV5-1; maybe TRBD1 (5 bases). Germline assignment: CDR1 SGHRS and CDR2 YFSETQ. This CDR3 spans 16 amino acids. The germline V and J ends were trimmed by 4 bases and 0 bases, with 16 bases remaining between them. CDR3: CASSQEAGTMNTEAFF. The CDR3 nucleotides are TGCGCCAGCAGCCAAGAAGCAGGGACTATGAACACTGAAGCTTTCTTT.

The chain couples TRBV4-2 to TRBJ2-1; TRBD2 might be the D (6 bases). The CDR3 consists of 15 residues. With 6 bases removed from V and 4 bases from J, the gap between germline ends came to 16 bases. Germline values: CDR1 LGHNA, CDR2 YNFKEQ. CDR3 in amino acids: CASRFGIAEYNEQFF. Written as DNA, the CDR3 is TGTGCCAGCAGATTTGGTATAGCGGAATACAATGAGCAGTTCTTC.

The rearrangement uses TRBV7-9 and TRBJ2-5, with a tentative D call TRBD2 (6 bases). Trimming took 4 bases from V and 5 from J, leaving 14 bases between them. CDR3 size: 14 residues. The germline CDR1 and CDR2 sequences are SEHNR and FQNEAQ (reference sequence). The CDR3 nucleotides are TGTGCCAGCAGCTCCGGACTATCGGTCGAGACCCAGTACTTC. This gives the protein CASSSGLSVETQYF.